One and the same sample provided the 11 T cell receptor beta chains below, sequenced in a study of T cell clonality in common variable immunodeficiency. TCRdb keeps only in-frame clones here, not all; method: immunoSEQ multiplex PCR. The sample holds roughly 70,000 clones, and no clone turns up only once. Sequencing was done on a sample of peripheral blood mononuclear cells. The receptors derive from a person between 18 and 69 years old in good health.

In its sample, this clone was seen many times. The read halts 3 residues ahead of the CDR3 end, with the missing end drawn from the germline J gene. This chain joins TRBV29-1 and TRBJ2-7; 13 positions match TRBD2. The CDR3 consists of 15 residues. Germline V gene data show CDR1 as SQVTM and CDR2 as ANQGSEA. The junction had 3 bases not matched to a gene; V was cut back by 4 bases and J by 0 bases. The sequenced part of the CDR3 DNA is TGCAGCGTTGGGCGACTAGCGGGAGGCTCCTACGAG. Its translation: CSVGRLAGGSYE. The entire CDR3 reads CSVGRLAGGSYEQYF.

This clone was picked up many times. The read stops 3 residues short of the end of the CDR3; the missing end is completed from the germline J gene. The chain couples TRBV7-2 to TRBJ2-2, with D hard to call. Trimming shortened V by 3 bases and J by 3 bases, and 8 bases separated the two germline ends. Germline V gene lookup returns CDR1 SGHTA and CDR2 FQGNSA. This CDR3 contains 14 residues. Here the CDR3 reads CASSFFADTGELFF. The CDR3 bases that were read are TGTGCCAGCAGCTTCTTCGCGGACACCGGGGAG.

In its sample, this clone was seen many times. This chain's CDR3 is CASSFLRNQPQHF. The sequenced CDR3 bases are TGTGCCAGCAGTTTTCTCCGGAATCAGCCC. J is TRBJ1-5 and V is TRBV12-3 or TRBV12-4; D call uncertain. The read gets to within 3 residues of the CDR3 end, and the germline J gene fills in the rest. V dropped 3 bases and J dropped 4 bases, with 7 bases sitting between them. The CDR3 totals 13 residues.

In its sample, this clone was seen many times. The CDR3 end is not reached by the read, which stops 3 residues before it; the germline J gene fills it in. This chain links TRBV2 with TRBJ2-6; unclear D gene. Germline CDR1 is SNHLY and CDR2 is FYNNEI. V was cut by 8 bases and J by 0 bases, with 17 bases left in between. There are 17 residues in the CDR3. CDR3 sequence reads: CASHNLFMNSGANVLTF. CDR3 bases read: TGTGCCAGCCATAATCTATTCATGAACTCTGGGGCCAACGTC.

Many counts were recorded for this clone. Read data end 3 residues before the CDR3 end; the end is taken from the germline J gene. The chain links TRBV7-2 to TRBJ2-7; maybe TRBD1 (7 bases). Trimming took off 5 bases at V and 3 bases at J, with 11 bases between the two ends. Germline assignment: CDR1 SGHTA and CDR2 FQGNSA. This CDR3 spans 13 amino acids. CDR3 amino acids: CASSLRGDYEQYF. The CDR3 DNA, read in part, is TGTGCCAGCAGCCTCAGGGGGGACTACGAG.

There are many counts of this clone. Read data end 3 residues before the CDR3 end; the end is taken from the germline J gene. J is TRBJ1-2 and V is TRBV5-4; D gene ambiguous. Trimming left V 3 bases short and J 4 bases short, with 13 bases between. Per the germline V gene, CDR1 is SGHNT and CDR2 is YYREEE (reference sequence). There are 14 residues in the CDR3. CDR3 residues: CASSSGVVGYGYTF. Incomplete CDR3 DNA: TGTGCCAGCAGCTCCGGGGTTGTTGGCTATGGC.

This clone was counted many times. The read ends 3 residues shy of where the CDR3 ends; the end is completed using the germline J gene. The chain combines TRBV14 with TRBJ2-2; D perhaps matches TRBD1 (6 bases). The CDR3 runs to 17 residues. V lost 0 bases and J 4 bases, leaving 15 bases between the germline ends. CDR1 and CDR2 from the germline V gene are SGHDN and FVKESK. The DNA read from the CDR3 is TGTGCCAGCAGCCAAGATCCCGCCAGGGGAGCCACCGGGGAG. It encodes CASSQDPARGATGE. From start to end, the CDR3 is CASSQDPARGATGELFF. Looking up the rest from reference TRBV14 and TRBJ2-2 gives the full variable domain: EAGVTQFPSHSVIEKGQTVTLRCDPISGHDNLYWYRRVMGKEIKFLLHFVKESKQDESGMPNNRFLAERTGGTYSTLKVQPAELEDSGVYFCASSQDPARGATGELFFGEGSRLTVL.

About this clone itself: This may be a read error: a much more frequent sequence differs by one nucleotide. From the germline J gene comes the end of the CDR3, since the read stops 3 residues before it. The gene calls are TRBV11-3 and TRBJ2-1; D tentatively fits TRBD1 or TRBD2 (5 bases each). Trimming removed 1 base from V and 5 bases from J, with 6 bases in between. CDR1 is SGHNT, CDR2 YENEEA, per germline. This CDR3 contains 13 residues. The sequenced CDR3 bases are TGTGCCAGCAGCTTAGGAGGGGACAATGAG. Translated, it gives CASSLGGDNE. The full CDR3 protein reads CASSLGGDNEQFF.

This clone was detected many times. The read terminates 3 residues before the CDR3 end, so the remaining end is supplied by the germline J gene. The V gene is TRBV20-1, the J gene TRBJ1-1; TRBD1 matches at 9 bases. Germline V gene sequence: CDR1 DFQATT, CDR2 SNEGSKA (reference sequence). This CDR3 contains 16 residues. V trimming: 1 base; J trimming: 4 bases; junction bases outside the gene matches: 10. The part of the CDR3 DNA that was read is TGCAGTGCTAGAGTAAACAGGGGGCAGGGGATCACTGAA. This gives the protein CSARVNRGQGITE. The entire CDR3 is CSARVNRGQGITEAFF.

This clone appeared many times. The CDR3 is cut off 3 residues early in the read; its end comes from the germline J gene. The rearrangement joins TRBV19 to TRBJ1-5; TRBD1 aligns across 7 bases. CDR1 is LNHDA and CDR2 is SQIVND in the germline V gene (reference sequence). This CDR3 is built from 15 residues. V lost 0 bases and J lost 4; bases outside the gene matches: 3. The CDR3 is CASSIDSTGNQPQHF. The sequenced CDR3 bases are TGTGCCAGTAGTATAGATTCGACAGGGAATCAGCCC.

This clone has a count of ten or more. The read halts 3 residues ahead of the CDR3 end, with the missing end drawn from the germline J gene. The V call is TRBV19, the J call TRBJ2-1; the D gene is possibly TRBD1 (5 bases). The CDR3 consists of 16 residues. V was cut by 5 bases and J by 0 bases, with 14 bases left in between. Germline values: CDR1 LNHDA, CDR2 SQIVND (reference sequence). CDR3 amino acids: CASSGKTASSYNEQFF. The CDR3 DNA, read in part, is TGTGCCAGTAGTGGGAAGACAGCCAGCTCCTACAATGAG.